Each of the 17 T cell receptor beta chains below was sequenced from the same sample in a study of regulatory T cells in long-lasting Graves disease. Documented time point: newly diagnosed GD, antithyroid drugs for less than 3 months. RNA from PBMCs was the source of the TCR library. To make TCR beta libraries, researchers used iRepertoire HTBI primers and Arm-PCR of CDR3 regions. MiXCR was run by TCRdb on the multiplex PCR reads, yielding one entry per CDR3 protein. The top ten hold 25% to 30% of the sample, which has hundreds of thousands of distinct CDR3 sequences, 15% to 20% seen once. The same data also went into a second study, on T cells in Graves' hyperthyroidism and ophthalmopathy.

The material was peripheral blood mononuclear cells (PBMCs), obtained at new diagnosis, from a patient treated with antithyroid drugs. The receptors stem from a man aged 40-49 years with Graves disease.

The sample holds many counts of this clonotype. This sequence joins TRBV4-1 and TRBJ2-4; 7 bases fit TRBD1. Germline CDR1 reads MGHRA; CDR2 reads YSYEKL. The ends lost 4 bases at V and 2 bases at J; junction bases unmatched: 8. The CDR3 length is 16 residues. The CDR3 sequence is CASSPRGRGTKNIQYF. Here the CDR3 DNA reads TGCGCCAGCAGCCCGAGGGGGCGCGGCACCAAAAACATTCAGTACTTC.

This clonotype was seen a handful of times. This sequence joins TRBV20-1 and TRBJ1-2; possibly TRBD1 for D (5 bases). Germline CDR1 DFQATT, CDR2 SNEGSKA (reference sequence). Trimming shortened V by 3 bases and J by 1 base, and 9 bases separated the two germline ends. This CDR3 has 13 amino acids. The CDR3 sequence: CSASGTNNYGYTF. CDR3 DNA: TGCAGTGCTAGCGGGACGAATAACTATGGCTACACCTTC.

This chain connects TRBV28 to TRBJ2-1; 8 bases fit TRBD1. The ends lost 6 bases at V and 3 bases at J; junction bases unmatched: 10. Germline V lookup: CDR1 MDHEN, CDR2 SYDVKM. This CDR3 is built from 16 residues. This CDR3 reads CASSQRNRGFYNEQFF. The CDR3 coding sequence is TGTGCCAGCAGCCAAAGAAACAGGGGGTTCTACAATGAGCAGTTCTTC.

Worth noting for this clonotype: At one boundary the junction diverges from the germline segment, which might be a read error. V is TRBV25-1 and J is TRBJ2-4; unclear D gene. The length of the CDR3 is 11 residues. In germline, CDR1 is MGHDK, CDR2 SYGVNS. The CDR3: CASSDSRTEHF. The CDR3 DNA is TGTGCCAGCAGTGATTCCCGGACGGAGCACTTC.

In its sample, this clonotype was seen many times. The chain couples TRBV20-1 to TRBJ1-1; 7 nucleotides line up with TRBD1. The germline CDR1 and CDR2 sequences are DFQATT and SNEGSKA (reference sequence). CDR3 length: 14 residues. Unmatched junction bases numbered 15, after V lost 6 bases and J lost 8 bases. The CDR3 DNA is TGCAGTGCCGAGGCGGCAGGGGGGGTAGTCGAAGCTTTCTTT. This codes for CSAEAAGGVVEAFF.

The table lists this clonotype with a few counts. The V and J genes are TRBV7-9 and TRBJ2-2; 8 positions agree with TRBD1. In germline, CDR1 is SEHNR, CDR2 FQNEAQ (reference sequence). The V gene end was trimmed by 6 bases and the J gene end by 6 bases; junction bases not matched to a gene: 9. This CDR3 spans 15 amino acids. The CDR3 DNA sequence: TGTGCCAGCAGTAAGACAGGGGTCGGCGCCGGGGAGCTGTTTTTT. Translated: CASSKTGVGAGELFF.

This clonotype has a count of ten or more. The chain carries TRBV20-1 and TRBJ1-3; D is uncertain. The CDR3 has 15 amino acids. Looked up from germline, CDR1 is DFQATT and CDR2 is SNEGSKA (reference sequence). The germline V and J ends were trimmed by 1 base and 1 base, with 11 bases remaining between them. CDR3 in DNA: TGCAGTGCTAGAGCCCCTTTAGGTTCTGGAAACACCATATATTTT. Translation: CSARAPLGSGNTIYF.

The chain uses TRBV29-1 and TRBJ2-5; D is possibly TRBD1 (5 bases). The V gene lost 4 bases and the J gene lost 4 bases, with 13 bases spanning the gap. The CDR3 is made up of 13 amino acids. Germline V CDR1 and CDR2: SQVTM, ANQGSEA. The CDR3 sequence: CSVGWGFPETQYF. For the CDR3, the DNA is TGCAGCGTTGGATGGGGCTTTCCAGAGACCCAGTACTTC.

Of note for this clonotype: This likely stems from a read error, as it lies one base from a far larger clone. DNA of the CDR3: TGTGCCAGCAGTGAAGCCCCTAGCGGGGGGCAAGCCTACGAGCAGTACTTC. As protein: CASSEAPSGGQAYEQYF. The chain joins TRBV6-2 or TRBV6-3 to TRBJ2-7; 11 positions match TRBD2. This CDR3 has 17 amino acids. From germline, CDR1 is MNHEY and CDR2 SVGEGT. Germline trimming cut 5 bases from V and 2 bases from J; bases unmatched to any gene: 11.

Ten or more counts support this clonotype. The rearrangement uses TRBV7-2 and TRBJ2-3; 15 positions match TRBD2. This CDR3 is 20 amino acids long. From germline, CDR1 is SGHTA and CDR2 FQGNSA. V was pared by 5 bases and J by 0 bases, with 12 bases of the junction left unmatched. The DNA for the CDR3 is TGTGCCAGCAGCCTAAGAGCTAGGACTAGCGGGGGGGATAGCACAGATACGCAGTATTTT. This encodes CASSLRARTSGGDSTDTQYF.

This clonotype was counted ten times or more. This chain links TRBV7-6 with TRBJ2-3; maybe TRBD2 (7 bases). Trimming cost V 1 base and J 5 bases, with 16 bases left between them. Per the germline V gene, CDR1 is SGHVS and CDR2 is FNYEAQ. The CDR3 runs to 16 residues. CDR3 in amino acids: CASSLDRGAVGDTQYF. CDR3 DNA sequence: TGTGCCAGCAGCTTAGACCGGGGGGCAGTGGGAGATACGCAGTATTTT.

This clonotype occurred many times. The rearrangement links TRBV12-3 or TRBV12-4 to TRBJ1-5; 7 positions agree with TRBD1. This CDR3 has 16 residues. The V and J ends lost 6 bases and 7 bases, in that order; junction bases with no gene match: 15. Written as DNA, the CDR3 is TGTGCCAGCAGCTTCTTTCCGGGACAGTTTGGGCAGCCCCAGCATTTT. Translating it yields CASSFFPGQFGQPQHF.

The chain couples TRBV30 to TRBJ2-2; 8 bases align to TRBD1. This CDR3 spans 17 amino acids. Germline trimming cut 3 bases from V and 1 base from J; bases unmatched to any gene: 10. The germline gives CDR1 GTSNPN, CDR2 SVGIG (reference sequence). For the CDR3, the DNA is TGTGCCTGGAGCCTACTGACAGGGGCGGGGAACACCGGGGAGCTGTTTTTT. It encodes CAWSLLTGAGNTGELFF.

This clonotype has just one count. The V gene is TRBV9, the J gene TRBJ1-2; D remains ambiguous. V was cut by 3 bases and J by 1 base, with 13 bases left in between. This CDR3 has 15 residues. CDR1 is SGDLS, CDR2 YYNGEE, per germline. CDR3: CASSGWGDLNYGYTF. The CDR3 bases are TGTGCCAGCAGCGGTTGGGGAGACCTTAACTATGGCTACACCTTC. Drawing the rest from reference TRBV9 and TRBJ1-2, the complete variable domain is DSGVTQTPKHLITATGQRVTLRCSPRSGDLSVYWYQQSLDQGLQFLIQYYNGEERAKGNILERFSAQQFPDLHSELNLSSLELGDSALYFCASSGWGDLNYGYTFGSGTRLTVV.

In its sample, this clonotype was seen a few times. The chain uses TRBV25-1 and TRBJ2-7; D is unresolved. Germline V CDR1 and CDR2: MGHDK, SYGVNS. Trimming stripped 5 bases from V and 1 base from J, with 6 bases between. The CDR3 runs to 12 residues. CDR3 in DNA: TGTGCCAGCAGTATCGGATCCTACGAGCAGTACTTC. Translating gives CASSIGSYEQYF.

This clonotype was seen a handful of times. The CDR3: CASGVGQGGSYEQYF. Written as DNA, the CDR3 is TGTGCCAGCGGGGTCGGACAGGGCGGCTCCTACGAGCAGTACTTC. V usage is TRBV2 and J usage is TRBJ2-7; 8 positions agree with TRBD1. The CDR3 length is 15 residues. Germline values: CDR1 SNHLY, CDR2 FYNNEI. Germline trimming cut 8 bases from V and 0 bases from J; bases unmatched to any gene: 9.

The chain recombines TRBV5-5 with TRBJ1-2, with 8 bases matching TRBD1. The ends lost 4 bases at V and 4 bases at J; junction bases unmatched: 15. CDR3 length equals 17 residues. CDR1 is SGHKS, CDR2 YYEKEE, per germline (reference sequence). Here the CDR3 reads CASSPGGLPGTGYGYTF. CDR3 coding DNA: TGTGCCAGCAGCCCGGGGGGCTTGCCCGGGACAGGCTATGGCTACACCTTC.